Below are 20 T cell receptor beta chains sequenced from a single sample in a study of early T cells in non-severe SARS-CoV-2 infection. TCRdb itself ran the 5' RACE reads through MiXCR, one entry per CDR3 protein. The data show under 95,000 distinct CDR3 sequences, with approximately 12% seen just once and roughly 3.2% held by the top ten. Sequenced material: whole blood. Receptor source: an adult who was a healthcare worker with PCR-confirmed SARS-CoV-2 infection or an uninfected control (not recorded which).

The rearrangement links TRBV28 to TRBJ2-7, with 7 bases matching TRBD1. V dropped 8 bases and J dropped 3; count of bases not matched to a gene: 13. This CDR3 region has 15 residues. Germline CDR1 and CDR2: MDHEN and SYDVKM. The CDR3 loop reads CASGVPGQSIYEQYF. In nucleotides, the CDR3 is TGTGCCAGCGGTGTACCGGGACAGAGCATCTACGAGCAGTACTTC.

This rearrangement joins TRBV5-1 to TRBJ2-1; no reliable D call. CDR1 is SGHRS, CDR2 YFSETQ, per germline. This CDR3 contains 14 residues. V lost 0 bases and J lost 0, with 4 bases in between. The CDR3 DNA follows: TGCGCCAGCAGCTTGGGGCCCTCCTACAATGAGCAGTTCTTC. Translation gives CASSLGPSYNEQFF.

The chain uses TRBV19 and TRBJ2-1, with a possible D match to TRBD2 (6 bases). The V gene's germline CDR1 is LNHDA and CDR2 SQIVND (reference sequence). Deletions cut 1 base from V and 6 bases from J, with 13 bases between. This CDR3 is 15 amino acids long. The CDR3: CASSIVIGGLNEQFF. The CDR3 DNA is TGTGCCAGTAGTATAGTCATAGGAGGGCTCAATGAGCAGTTCTTC.

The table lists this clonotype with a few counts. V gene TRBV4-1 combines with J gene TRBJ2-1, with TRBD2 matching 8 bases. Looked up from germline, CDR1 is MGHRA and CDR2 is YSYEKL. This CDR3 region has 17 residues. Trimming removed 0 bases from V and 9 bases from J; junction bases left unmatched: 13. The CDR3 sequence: CASSQELWSGRDGEQFF. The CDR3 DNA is TGCGCCAGCAGCCAAGAATTGTGGAGCGGGAGAGATGGTGAGCAGTTCTTC.

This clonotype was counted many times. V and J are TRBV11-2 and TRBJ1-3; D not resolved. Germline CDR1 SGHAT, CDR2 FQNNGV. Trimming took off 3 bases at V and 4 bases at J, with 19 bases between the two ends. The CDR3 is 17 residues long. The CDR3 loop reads CASSFYLAAQMGNTIYF. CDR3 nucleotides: TGTGCCAGCAGCTTCTACCTGGCCGCCCAGATGGGAAACACCATATATTTT.

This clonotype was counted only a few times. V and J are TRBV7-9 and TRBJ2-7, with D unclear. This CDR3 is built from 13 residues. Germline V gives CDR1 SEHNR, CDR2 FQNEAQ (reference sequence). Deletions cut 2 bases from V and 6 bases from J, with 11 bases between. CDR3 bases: TGTGCCAGCAGCTTACCCGGACCTGGCGAGCAGTACTTC. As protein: CASSLPGPGEQYF.

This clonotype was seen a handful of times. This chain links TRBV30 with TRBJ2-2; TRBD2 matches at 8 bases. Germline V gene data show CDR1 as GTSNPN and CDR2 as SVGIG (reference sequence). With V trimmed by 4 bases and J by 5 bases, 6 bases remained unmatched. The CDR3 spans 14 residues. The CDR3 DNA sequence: TGTGCCTGGACGAGGACTAGCCTGACCGGGGAGCTGTTTTTT. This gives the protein CAWTRTSLTGELFF.

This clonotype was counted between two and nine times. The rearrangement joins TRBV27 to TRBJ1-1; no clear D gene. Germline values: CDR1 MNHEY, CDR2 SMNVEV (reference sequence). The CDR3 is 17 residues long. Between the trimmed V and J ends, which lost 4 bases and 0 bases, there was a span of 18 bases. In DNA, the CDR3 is TGTGCCAGCAGTTCAGTTATGGCAGGCGGGGTGAACACTGAAGCTTTCTTT. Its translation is CASSSVMAGGVNTEAFF.

The chain's CDR3 is CSASPSGRTDTQYF. The CDR3 DNA reads as TGCAGTGCTAGTCCTAGCGGACGCACAGATACGCAGTATTTT. The chain joins TRBV20-1 to TRBJ2-3; 7 positions match TRBD2. The germline CDR1 and CDR2 sequences are DFQATT and SNEGSKA (reference sequence). This CDR3 is 14 amino acids long. The V gene end was trimmed by 3 bases and the J gene end by 1 base; junction bases not matched to a gene: 4.

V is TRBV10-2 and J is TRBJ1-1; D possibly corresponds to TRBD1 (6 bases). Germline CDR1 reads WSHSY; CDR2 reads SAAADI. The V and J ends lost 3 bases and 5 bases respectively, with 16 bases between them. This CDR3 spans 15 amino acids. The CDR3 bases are TGCGCCAGCAGTGACGGGGACATGGGAGGGACTGAAGCTTTCTTT. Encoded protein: CASSDGDMGGTEAFF.

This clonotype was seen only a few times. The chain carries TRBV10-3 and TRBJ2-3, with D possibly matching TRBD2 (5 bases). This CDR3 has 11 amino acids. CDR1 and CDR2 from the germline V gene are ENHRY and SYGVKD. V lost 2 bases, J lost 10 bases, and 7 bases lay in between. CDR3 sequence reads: CAISEGESQYF. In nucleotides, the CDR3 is TGTGCCATCAGTGAGGGGGAGTCGCAGTATTTT.

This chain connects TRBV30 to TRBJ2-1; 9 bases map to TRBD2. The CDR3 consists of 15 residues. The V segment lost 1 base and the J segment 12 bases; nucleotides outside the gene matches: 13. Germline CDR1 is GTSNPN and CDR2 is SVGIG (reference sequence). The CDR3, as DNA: TGTGCCTGGAGTGCCCCTCGGTCTAGCGGGATGTTGCAGTTCTTC. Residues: CAWSAPRSSGMLQFF.

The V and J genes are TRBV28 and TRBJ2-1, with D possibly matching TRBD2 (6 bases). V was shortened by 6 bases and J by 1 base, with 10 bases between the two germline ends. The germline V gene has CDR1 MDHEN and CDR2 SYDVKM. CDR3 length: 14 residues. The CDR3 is CASRDYQSYNEQFF. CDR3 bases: TGTGCCAGCAGGGACTATCAATCCTACAATGAGCAGTTCTTC.

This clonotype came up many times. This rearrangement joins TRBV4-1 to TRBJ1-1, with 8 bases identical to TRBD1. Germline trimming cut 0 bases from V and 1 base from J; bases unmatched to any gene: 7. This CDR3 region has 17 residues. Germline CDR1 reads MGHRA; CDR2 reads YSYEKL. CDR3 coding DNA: TGCGCCAGCAGCCAAGATTTGACAGGGGTTGAGAACACTGAAGCTTTCTTT. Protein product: CASSQDLTGVENTEAFF.

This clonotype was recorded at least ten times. The CDR3 here is CSARSAGEYNEQFF. CDR3 DNA: TGCAGTGCTAGATCCGCGGGAGAGTACAATGAGCAGTTCTTC. J is TRBJ2-1 and V is TRBV20-1; 7 bases line up with TRBD2. With 2 bases clipped from V and 4 bases from J, the junction kept 5 bases outside the gene matches. The length of the CDR3 is 14 residues. Per the germline V gene, CDR1 is DFQATT and CDR2 is SNEGSKA (reference sequence).

CDR3 sequence: CASSLSLAGPDTQYF. In nucleotides, the CDR3 is TGTGCCAGCAGCTTGAGCCTAGCGGGGCCAGATACGCAGTATTTT. V and J are TRBV5-4 and TRBJ2-3; 9 bases line up with TRBD2. This CDR3 comprises 15 residues. V lost 1 base to trimming and J lost 4 bases; unmatched junction nucleotides: 4. The V gene's germline CDR1 is SGHNT and CDR2 YYREEE (reference sequence).

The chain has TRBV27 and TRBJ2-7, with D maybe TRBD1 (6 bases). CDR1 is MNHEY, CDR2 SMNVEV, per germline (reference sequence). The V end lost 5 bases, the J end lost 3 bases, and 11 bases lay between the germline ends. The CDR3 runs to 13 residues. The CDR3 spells CASSDRRFYEQYF. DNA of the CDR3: TGTGCCAGCAGTGACAGGAGATTCTACGAGCAGTACTTC.

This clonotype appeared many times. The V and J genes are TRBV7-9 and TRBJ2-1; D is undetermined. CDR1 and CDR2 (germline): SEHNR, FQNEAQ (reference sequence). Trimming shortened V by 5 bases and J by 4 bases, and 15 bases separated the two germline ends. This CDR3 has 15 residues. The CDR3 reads CASSRRDGSYNEQFF. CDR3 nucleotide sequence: TGTGCCAGCAGCCGTAGAGACGGTTCTTACAATGAGCAGTTCTTC.

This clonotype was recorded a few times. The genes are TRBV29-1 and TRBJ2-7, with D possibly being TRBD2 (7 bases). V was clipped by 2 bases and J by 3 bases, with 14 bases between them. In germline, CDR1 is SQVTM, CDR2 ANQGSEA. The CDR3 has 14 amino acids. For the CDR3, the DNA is TGCAGCGTTGAACTCGAGGGAGGGGGCTACGAGCAGTACTTC. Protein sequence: CSVELEGGGYEQYF.

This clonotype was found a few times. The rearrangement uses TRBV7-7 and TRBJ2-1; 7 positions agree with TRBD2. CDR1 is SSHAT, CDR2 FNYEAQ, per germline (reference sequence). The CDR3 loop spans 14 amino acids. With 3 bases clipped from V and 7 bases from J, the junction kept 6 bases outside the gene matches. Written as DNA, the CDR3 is TGTGCCAGCAGCTTGGTTAGCGGGTCGAATGAGCAGTTCTTC. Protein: CASSLVSGSNEQFF.